Listed below are T cell receptor beta chains from one sample, sequenced in a study of OX40 agonist ivuxolimab in advanced cancers. The repertoire was sequenced with immunoSEQ multiplex PCR; TCRdb's copy has only in-frame clones and lacks some. The table shows about 61,000 clones, with approximately 86% occurring only once. This specimen consisted of CD4+ or CD8+ T cells sorted from blood, obtained in a trial of the OX40 agonist ivuxolimab. These receptors all stem from an adult with an advanced solid tumor such as melanoma, head and neck, liver or kidney cancer. The CDR3 runs from the conserved cysteine through the conserved F or W. The D gene is left open where the match is weak. Clone size is not always given. Where it is, it says once, few, many or a class for expanded clones.

J gene: TRBJ1-1; D gene: TRBD1; V gene: TRBV7-9; clone size: few; CDR3 length: 12; CDR3 DNA: TGTGCCAGCAGCCCCGACAGGGGACAAGCTTTCTTT; CDR3 protein: CASSPDRGQAFF
J gene: TRBJ2-2; D gene: NA; V gene: TRBV15; clone size: NA; CDR3 length: 18; CDR3 DNA: TGTGCCACCAGCAGAGATACGGGAAGGGACGGATACACCGGGGAGCTGTTTTTT; CDR3 protein: CATSRDTGRDGYTGELFF
J gene: TRBJ1-1; D gene: NA; V gene: TRBV7-2; clone size: NA; CDR3 length: 13; CDR3 DNA: TGTGCCAGCAGCTCGAGACAGTGGACTGAAGCTTTCTTT; CDR3 protein: CASSSRQWTEAFF
J gene: TRBJ2-1; D gene: NA; V gene: TRBV6-6; clone size: once; CDR3 length: 16; CDR3 DNA: TGTGCCAGCAGTCAGTGGGGGGACACAGCCTACAATGAGCAGTTCTTC; CDR3 protein: CASSQWGDTAYNEQFF
J gene: TRBJ2-5; D gene: NA; V gene: TRBV6-6; clone size: NA; CDR3 length: 12; CDR3 DNA: TGTGCCAGCCGGACACGGGAGGAGACCCAGTACTTC; CDR3 protein: CASRTREETQYF
J gene: TRBJ1-4; D gene: NA; V gene: TRBV6-5; clone size: NA; CDR3 length: 14; CDR3 DNA: TGTGCCAGCAAGGAGGGGGGTTATAGGGAAAAACTGTTTTTT; CDR3 protein: CASKEGGYREKLFF
J gene: TRBJ2-2; D gene: TRBD2; V gene: TRBV4-2; clone size: NA; CDR3 length: 17; CDR3 DNA: TGTGCCAGCAGCCAAGCAGCGGGAGGCCCCGCCCGCGGGGAGCTGTTTTTT; CDR3 protein: CASSQAAGGPARGELFF
J gene: TRBJ1-1; D gene: NA; V gene: TRBV27; clone size: NA; CDR3 length: 13; CDR3 DNA: TGTGCCAGCAGTTACCGAATGAACACTGAAGCTTTCTTT; CDR3 protein: CASSYRMNTEAFF
J gene: TRBJ1-2; D gene: NA; V gene: TRBV7-9; clone size: few; CDR3 length: 13; CDR3 DNA: TGTGCCAGCAGCTCGAGGCCACATTGGACGCGCGTATTC; CDR3 protein: CASSSRPHWTRVF
J gene: TRBJ2-3; D gene: NA; V gene: TRBV5-1; clone size: NA; CDR3 length: 12; CDR3 DNA: TGCGCCAGCAGCTTAAACACAGATACGCAGTATTTT; CDR3 protein: CASSLNTDTQYF
J gene: TRBJ1-2; D gene: NA; V gene: TRBV4-1; clone size: NA; CDR3 length: 15; CDR3 DNA: TGCGCCAGCAGCCAATCCTGGGGGGGCAACTATGGCTACACCTTC; CDR3 protein: CASSQSWGGNYGYTF
J gene: TRBJ1-2; D gene: TRBD1; V gene: TRBV5-1; clone size: NA; CDR3 length: 14; CDR3 DNA: TGCGCCAGCAGCCCGACAGGGAGGAGATATGGCTACACCTTC; CDR3 protein: CASSPTGRRYGYTF
J gene: TRBJ2-6; D gene: NA; V gene: TRBV28; clone size: NA; CDR3 length: 14; CDR3 DNA: TGTGCCAGCAGTTCCCCCCCTGGGGCCAACGTCCTGACTTTC; CDR3 protein: CASSSPPGANVLTF
J gene: TRBJ2-3; D gene: NA; V gene: TRBV7-2; clone size: NA; CDR3 length: 15; CDR3 DNA: TGTGCCAGCAGCTTAGATAAGTCTAGCACAGATACGCAGTATTTT; CDR3 protein: CASSLDKSSTDTQYF
J gene: TRBJ2-5; D gene: TRBD1; V gene: TRBV11-2; clone size: NA; CDR3 length: 16; CDR3 DNA: TGTGCCAGCAGCGGGGGGCGGACAGGGAGGCAAGAGACCCAGTACTTC; CDR3 protein: CASSGGRTGRQETQYF
J gene: TRBJ2-2; D gene: NA; V gene: TRBV28; clone size: many; CDR3 length: 11; CDR3 DNA: TGTGCCAGCAGTTTATATAGGGAGCTGTTTTTT; CDR3 protein: CASSLYRELFF
J gene: TRBJ1-3; D gene: NA; V gene: TRBV7-3; clone size: NA; CDR3 length: 14; CDR3 DNA: TGTGCCAGCAGCTCGGGGTTATCTGGAAACACCATATATTTT; CDR3 protein: CASSSGLSGNTIYF
J gene: TRBJ1-1; D gene: NA; V gene: TRBV5-5; clone size: once; CDR3 length: 12; CDR3 DNA: TGTGCCAGCAGTCCAAAGTCCGTGAAAGCTTTCTTT; CDR3 protein: CASSPKSVKAFF
J gene: TRBJ2-5; D gene: TRBD2; V gene: TRBV2; clone size: NA; CDR3 length: 16; CDR3 DNA: TGTGCCAGCAGAACCCGCAGTGCGGGAGGAGGGGAGACCCAGTACTTC; CDR3 protein: CASRTRSAGGGETQYF
J gene: TRBJ2-2; D gene: TRBD1; V gene: TRBV6-6; clone size: NA; CDR3 length: 15; CDR3 DNA: TGTGCCAGCTCCGGGACAGCCTCGAACACCGGGGAGCTGTTTTTT; CDR3 protein: CASSGTASNTGELFF
J gene: TRBJ1-5; D gene: TRBD1; V gene: TRBV13; clone size: NA; CDR3 length: 15; CDR3 DNA: TGTGCCAGCAGCTTAGGGACAGGGGGGGGTCAGCCCCAGCATTTT; CDR3 protein: CASSLGTGGGQPQHF
J gene: TRBJ2-5; D gene: NA; V gene: TRBV6-5; clone size: once; CDR3 length: 14; CDR3 DNA: TGTGCCAGCAGTTACGTATCGGACCAAGAGACCCAGTACTTC; CDR3 protein: CASSYVSDQETQYF
J gene: TRBJ2-3; D gene: NA; V gene: TRBV18; clone size: NA; CDR3 length: 13; CDR3 DNA: TGTGCCAGCTCACCCTCGAGGGGAGATACGCAGTATTTT; CDR3 protein: CASSPSRGDTQYF
J gene: TRBJ2-5; D gene: TRBD2; V gene: TRBV7-2; clone size: NA; CDR3 length: 17; CDR3 DNA: TGTGCCAGCATACCCGGGACTAGCGGGTTCCTACAAGAGACCCAGTACTTC; CDR3 protein: CASIPGTSGFLQETQYF
J gene: TRBJ1-4; D gene: NA; V gene: TRBV5-1; clone size: once; CDR3 length: 14; CDR3 DNA: TGCGCCAGCAGCTTGGCGGGTTCGAACGAAAAACTGTTTTTT; CDR3 protein: CASSLAGSNEKLFF
J gene: TRBJ2-1; D gene: TRBD1; V gene: TRBV4-1; clone size: NA; CDR3 length: 17; CDR3 DNA: TGCGCCAGCCTTTCCCAGGGGGGACAGGGCAAATACAATGAGCAGTTCTTC; CDR3 protein: CASLSQGGQGKYNEQFF
J gene: TRBJ2-3; D gene: NA; V gene: TRBV5-4; clone size: NA; CDR3 length: 13; CDR3 DNA: TGTGCCAGCAGCTCCACAGCGGTAGATACGCAGTATTTT; CDR3 protein: CASSSTAVDTQYF
J gene: TRBJ1-1; D gene: NA; V gene: TRBV5-1; clone size: NA; CDR3 length: 13; CDR3 DNA: TGCGCCAGCAGCTTAGGAGAGAACACTGAAGCTTTCTTT; CDR3 protein: CASSLGENTEAFF